This T cell receptor beta chain was identified in a study of graft-versus-host responses after intestinal transplantation. Study at large: In this cohort, recipients had multivisceral, liver-intestinal, or isolated intestinal transplants. Study results and limitations: GvH clonotypes were identified within recipient marrow, with a subset emerging first in ileum or blood. The highest levels of circulating GvH clones went along with early declines in HvG clones after transplant.

CDR1 is SEHNR, CDR2 FQNEAQ, per germline (reference sequence). Trimming took off 7 bases at V and 0 bases at J, with 9 bases between the two ends. The CDR3 has 14 residues. This clone appeared a single time. As yet, its antigen is unknown. Using immunoSEQ multiplex PCR, the repertoire was profiled, and TCRdb retains in-frame clones only, with some absent. This sample has about 73,000 clones, with 90% found just once. This sample comprised unstimulated CD8+ T cells sorted from spleen or lymph node cells, obtained before transplant. V is TRBV7-9 and J is TRBJ2-2, with a possible D match to TRBD2 (5 bases). This TCR derives from a human donor who was the organ donor for an intestinal transplant. For the CDR3, the DNA is TGTGCCAGCATGGGCGGGTCGAACACCGGGGAGCTGTTTTTT. Amino acids: CASMGGSNTGELFF.